This TCR beta chain was sequenced during a study of control samples from healthy donors and cancer patients. TCRdb's table, derived via immunoSEQ multiplex PCR, lists solely in-frame clones and lacks some. This table holds approximately 90,000 clones, about 89% found once. This CDR3 is 15 amino acids long. V trimming: 8 bases; J trimming: 3 bases; junction bases outside the gene matches: 8. Germline loops: CDR1 SGHRS, CDR2 YFSETQ. Specimen: blood. The receptor was isolated from a man under 40 in good health. This chain connects TRBV5-1 to TRBJ1-4, with 9 bases aligning to TRBD1. The CDR3 coding sequence is TGCGCCAGTCGCTCGGGACAGGGTGCTAATGAAAAACTGTTTTTT. It translates to CASRSGQGANEKLFF. Looking up the rest from reference TRBV5-1 and TRBJ1-4 gives the full variable domain: KAGVTQTPRYLIKTRGQQVTLSCSPISGHRSVSWYQQTPGQGLQFLFEYFSETQRNKGNFPGRFSGRQFSNSRSEMNVSTLELGDSALYLCASRSGQGANEKLFFGSGTQLSVL.